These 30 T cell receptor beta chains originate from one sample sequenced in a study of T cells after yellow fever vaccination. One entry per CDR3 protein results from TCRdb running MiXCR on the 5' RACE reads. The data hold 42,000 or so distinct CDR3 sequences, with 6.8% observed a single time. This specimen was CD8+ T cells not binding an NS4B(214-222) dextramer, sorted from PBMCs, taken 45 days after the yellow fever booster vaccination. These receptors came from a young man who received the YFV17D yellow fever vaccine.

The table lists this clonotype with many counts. CDR3: CASSWTTADTQYF. The CDR3 region has the DNA TGTGCCAGCAGCTGGACAACCGCGGATACGCAGTATTTT. The chain recombines TRBV11-2 with TRBJ2-3; a possible D gene is TRBD1 (5 bases). Germline V gives CDR1 SGHAT, CDR2 FQNNGV. The CDR3 totals 13 residues. V dropped 4 bases and J dropped 6 bases, with 11 bases sitting between them.

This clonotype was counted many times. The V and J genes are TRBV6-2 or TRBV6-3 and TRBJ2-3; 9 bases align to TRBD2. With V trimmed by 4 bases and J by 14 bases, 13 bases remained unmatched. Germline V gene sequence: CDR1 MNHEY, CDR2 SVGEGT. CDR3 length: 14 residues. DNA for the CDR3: TGTGCCAGCAGTTCGCCAGCGGGAGGTCCCTTTGGGTATTTT. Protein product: CASSSPAGGPFGYF.

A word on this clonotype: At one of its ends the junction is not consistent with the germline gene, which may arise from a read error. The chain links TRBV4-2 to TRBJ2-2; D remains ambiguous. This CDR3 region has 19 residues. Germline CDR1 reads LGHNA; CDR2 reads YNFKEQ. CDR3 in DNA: TGTGCCAGGAGCCCCCCGCCCCTCTGCGTCTCAAGCGACACCGGGGAGCTGTTTTTT. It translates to CARSPPPLCVSSDTGELFF.

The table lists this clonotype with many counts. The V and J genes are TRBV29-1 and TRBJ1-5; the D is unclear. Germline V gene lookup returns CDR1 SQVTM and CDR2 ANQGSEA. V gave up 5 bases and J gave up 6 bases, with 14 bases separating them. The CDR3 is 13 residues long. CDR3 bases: TGCAGCGTTCAGTCAGGAATGGGTCAGCCCCAGCATTTT. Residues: CSVQSGMGQPQHF.

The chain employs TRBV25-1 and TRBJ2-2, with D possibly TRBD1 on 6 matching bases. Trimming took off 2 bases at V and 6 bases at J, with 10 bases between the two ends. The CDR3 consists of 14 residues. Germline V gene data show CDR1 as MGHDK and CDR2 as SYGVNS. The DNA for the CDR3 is TGTGCCAGCAGTGAAGGGGGCATCGCCGGGGAGCTGTTTTTT. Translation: CASSEGGIAGELFF.

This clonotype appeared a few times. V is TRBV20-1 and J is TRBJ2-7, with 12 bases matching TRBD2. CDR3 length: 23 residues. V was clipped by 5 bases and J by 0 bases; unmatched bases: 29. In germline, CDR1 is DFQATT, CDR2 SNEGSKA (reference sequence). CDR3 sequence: CSADLWASGREDGGGNSSYEQYF. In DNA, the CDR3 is TGCAGTGCTGACTTGTGGGCTAGCGGGAGGGAGGACGGGGGGGGAAATAGCTCCTACGAGCAGTACTTC.

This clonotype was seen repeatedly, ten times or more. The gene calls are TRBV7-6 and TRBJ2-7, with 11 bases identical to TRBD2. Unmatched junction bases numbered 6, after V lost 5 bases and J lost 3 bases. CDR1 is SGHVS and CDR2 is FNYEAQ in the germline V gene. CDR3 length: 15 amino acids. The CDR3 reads CASSQTSGSFYEQYF. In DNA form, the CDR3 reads TGTGCCAGCAGCCAAACTAGCGGGAGCTTCTACGAGCAGTACTTC.

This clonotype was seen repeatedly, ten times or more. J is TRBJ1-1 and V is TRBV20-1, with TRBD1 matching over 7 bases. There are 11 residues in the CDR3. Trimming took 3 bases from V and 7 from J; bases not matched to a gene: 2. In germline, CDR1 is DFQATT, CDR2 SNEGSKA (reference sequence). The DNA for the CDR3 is TGCAGTGCTAGGACAGGGATTGAAGCTTTCTTT. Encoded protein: CSARTGIEAFF.

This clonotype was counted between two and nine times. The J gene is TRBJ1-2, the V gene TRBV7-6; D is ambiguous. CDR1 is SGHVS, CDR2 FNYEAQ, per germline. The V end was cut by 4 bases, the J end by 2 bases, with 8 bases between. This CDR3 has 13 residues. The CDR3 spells CASSSGGNYGYTF. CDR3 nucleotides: TGTGCCAGCAGCTCCGGAGGGAACTATGGCTACACCTTC.

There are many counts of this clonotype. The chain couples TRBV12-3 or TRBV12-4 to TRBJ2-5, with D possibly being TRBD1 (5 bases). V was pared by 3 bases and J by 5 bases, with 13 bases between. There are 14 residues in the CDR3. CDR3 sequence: CASSFGPGHETQYF. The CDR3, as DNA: TGTGCCAGCAGTTTCGGTCCAGGGCATGAGACCCAGTACTTC.

The CDR3 sequence is CASKTGGCNAQYF. In DNA, the CDR3 is TGTGCCAGCAAGACAGGGGGCTGCAATGCGCAGTATTTT. The rearrangement joins TRBV7-2 to TRBJ2-3, with TRBD1 identical over 10 bases. Germline V gene lookup returns CDR1 SGHTA and CDR2 FQGNSA. This CDR3 region has 13 residues. V was pared by 7 bases and J by 10 bases, with 8 bases of the junction left unmatched. Together with reference TRBV7-2 and TRBJ2-3, the CDR3 gives the full variable domain: GAGVSQSPSNKVTEKGKDVELRCDPISGHTALYWYRQSLGQGLEFLIYFQGNSAPDKSGLPSDRFSAERTGGSVSTLTIQRTQQEDSAVYLCASKTGGCNAQYFGPGTRLTVL.

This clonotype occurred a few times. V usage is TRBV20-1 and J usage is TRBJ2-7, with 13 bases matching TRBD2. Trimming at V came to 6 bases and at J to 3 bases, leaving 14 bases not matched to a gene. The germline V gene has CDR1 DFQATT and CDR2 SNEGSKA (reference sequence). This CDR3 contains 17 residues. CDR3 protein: CSATSGTSGMQSYEQYF. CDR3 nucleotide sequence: TGCAGTGCCACTTCCGGGACTAGCGGGATGCAAAGCTACGAGCAGTACTTC.

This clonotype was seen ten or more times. CDR3 loop: CATIGKLAIRSPLHF. CDR3 bases: TGTGCCACCATCGGCAAGCTGGCAATCCGCTCACCCCTCCACTTT. The rearrangement links TRBV5-6 to TRBJ1-6; unclear D gene. Germline CDR1 SGHDT, CDR2 YYEEEE. The CDR3 runs 15 residues. Trimming cost V 9 bases and J 10 bases, with 23 bases left between them.

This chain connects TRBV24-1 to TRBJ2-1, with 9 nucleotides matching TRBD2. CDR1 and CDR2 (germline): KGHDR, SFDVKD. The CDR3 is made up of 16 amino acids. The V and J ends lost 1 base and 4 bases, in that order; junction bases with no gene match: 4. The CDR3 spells CATSDFGLAGYNEQFF. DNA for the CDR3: TGTGCCACCAGTGATTTCGGGCTAGCGGGGTACAATGAGCAGTTCTTC.

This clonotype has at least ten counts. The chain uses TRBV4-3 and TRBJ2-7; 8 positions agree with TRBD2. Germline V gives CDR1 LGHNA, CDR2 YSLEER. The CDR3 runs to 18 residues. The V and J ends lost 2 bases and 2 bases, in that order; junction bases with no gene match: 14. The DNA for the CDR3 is TGCGCCAGCAGCCAACAACAATCTGGACTAGCTGGAACCTACGAGCAGTACTTC. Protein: CASSQQQSGLAGTYEQYF.

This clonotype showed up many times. The CDR3 DNA reads as TGTGCCACTTCGGCCGTCCTTTATAATTCACCCCTCCACTTT. Residues: CATSAVLYNSPLHF. The rearrangement links TRBV15 to TRBJ1-6; no firm D call. V lost 9 bases to trimming and J lost 4 bases, with 13 bases between them. CDR1 and CDR2 (germline): LNHNV, YYDKDF (reference sequence). The CDR3 has 14 amino acids.

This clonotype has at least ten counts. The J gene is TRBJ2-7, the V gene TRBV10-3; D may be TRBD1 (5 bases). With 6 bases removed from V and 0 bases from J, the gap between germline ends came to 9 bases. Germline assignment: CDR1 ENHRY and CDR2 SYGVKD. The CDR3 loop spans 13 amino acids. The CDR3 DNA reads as TGTGCCATCAGGACAGACAGCTCCTACGAGCAGTACTTC. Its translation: CAIRTDSSYEQYF.

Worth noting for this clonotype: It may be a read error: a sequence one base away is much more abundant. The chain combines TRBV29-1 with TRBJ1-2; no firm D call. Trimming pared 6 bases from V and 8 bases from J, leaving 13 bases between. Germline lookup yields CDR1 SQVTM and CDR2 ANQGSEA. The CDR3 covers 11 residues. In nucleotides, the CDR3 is TGCAGCGTGCAGGAGGCGGGAGGCTACACCTTC. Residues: CSVQEAGGYTF.

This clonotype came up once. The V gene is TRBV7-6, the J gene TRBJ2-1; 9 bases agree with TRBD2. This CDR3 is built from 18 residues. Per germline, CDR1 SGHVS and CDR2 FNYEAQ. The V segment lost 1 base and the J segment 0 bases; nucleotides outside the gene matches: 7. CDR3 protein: CASSLGGALAGSYNEQFF. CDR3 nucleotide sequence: TGTGCCAGCAGCTTAGGAGGGGCACTAGCGGGCTCCTACAATGAGCAGTTCTTC.

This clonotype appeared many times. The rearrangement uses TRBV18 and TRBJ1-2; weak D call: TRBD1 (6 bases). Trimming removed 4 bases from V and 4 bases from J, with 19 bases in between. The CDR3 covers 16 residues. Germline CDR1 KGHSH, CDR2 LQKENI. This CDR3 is CASSLSGTQISYGYTF. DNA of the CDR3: TGTGCCAGCTCACTGTCCGGGACACAGATCAGCTATGGCTACACCTTC. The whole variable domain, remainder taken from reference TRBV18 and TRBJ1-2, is NAGVMQNPRHLVRRRGQEARLRCSPMKGHSHVYWYRQLPEEGLKFMVYLQKENIIDESGMPKERFSAEFPKEGPSILRIQQVVRGDSAAYFCASSLSGTQISYGYTFGSGTRLTVV.

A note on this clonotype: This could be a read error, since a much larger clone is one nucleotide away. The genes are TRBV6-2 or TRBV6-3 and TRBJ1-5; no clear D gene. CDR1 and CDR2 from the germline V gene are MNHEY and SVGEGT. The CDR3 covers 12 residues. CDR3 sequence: CAGSSYNQPQHF. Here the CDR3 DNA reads TGTGCCGGCAGTTCTTACAATCAGCCCCAGCATTTT.

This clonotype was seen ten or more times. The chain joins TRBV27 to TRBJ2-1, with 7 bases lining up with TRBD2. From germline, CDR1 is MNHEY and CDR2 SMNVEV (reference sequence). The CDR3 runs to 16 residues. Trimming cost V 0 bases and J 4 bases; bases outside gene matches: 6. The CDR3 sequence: CASSLSSGEAYNEQFF. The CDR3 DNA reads TGTGCCAGCAGTTTATCGAGCGGGGAGGCGTACAATGAGCAGTTCTTC.

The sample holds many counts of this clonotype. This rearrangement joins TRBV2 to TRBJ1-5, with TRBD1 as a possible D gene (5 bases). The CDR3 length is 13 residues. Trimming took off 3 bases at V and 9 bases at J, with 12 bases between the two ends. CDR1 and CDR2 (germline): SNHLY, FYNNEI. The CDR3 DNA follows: TGTGCCAGCAGTGATCCGGGGCTGCGGCCCCAGCATTTT. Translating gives CASSDPGLRPQHF.

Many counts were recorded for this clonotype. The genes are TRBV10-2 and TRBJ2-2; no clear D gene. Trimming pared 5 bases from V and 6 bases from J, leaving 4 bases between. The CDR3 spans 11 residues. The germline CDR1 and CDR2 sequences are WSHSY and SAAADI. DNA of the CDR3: TGCGCCAGCAGTCCCTCCGGGGAGCTGTTTTTT. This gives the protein CASSPSGELFF.

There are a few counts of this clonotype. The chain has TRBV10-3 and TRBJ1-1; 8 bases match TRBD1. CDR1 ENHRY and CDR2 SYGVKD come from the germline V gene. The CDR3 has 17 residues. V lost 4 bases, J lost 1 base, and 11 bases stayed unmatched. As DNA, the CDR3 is TGTGCCATCAGTGGGCAGGGGGCGCTGATAGGGAACACTGAAGCTTTCTTT. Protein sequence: CAISGQGALIGNTEAFF.

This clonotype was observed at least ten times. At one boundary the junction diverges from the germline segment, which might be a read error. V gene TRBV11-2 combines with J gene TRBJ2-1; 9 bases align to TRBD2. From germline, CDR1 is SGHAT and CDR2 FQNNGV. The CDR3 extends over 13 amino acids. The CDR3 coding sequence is TGTGCCGGCAGGCTAGCGGGATACAATGAGCAGTTCTTC. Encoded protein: CAGRLAGYNEQFF.

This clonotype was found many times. DNA of the CDR3: TGCGCCAGCAGCTGGGGACTAGCGGACACAGATACGCAGTATTTT. Protein product: CASSWGLADTDTQYF. The genes are TRBV5-1 and TRBJ2-3; 11 bases line up with TRBD2. The junction had 2 bases not matched to a gene; V was cut back by 3 bases and J by 2 bases. Germline CDR1 and CDR2: SGHRS and YFSETQ. The CDR3 has 15 residues.

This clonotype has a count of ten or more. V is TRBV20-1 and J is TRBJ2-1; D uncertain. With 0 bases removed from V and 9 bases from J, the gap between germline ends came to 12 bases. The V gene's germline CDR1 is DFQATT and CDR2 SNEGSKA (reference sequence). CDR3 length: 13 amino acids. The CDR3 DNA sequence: TGCAGTGCTAGAGAGCTCCTATCCTTTGAGCAGTTCTTC. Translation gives CSARELLSFEQFF.

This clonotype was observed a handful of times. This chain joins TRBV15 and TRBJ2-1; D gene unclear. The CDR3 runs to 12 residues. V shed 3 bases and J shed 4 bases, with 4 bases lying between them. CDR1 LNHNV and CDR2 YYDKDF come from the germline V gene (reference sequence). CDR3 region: CATSRRYNEQFF. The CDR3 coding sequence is TGTGCCACCAGCAGGCGATACAATGAGCAGTTCTTC.

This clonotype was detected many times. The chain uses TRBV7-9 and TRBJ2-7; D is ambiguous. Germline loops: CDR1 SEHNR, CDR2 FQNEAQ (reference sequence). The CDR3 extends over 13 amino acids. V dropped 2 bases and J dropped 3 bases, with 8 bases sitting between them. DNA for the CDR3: TGTGCCAGCAGCTTAAGGGTAGACTACGAGCAGTACTTC. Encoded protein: CASSLRVDYEQYF.